This paragraph covers one T cell receptor (beta chain) sequence. This record comes from a study of Ad26.COV2.S vaccination and SARS-CoV-2 variants. Measured with immunoSEQ multiplex PCR; TCRdb has only the in-frame clones, and not every one. The table includes hundreds of thousands of clones, roughly 90% detected once. The treatment denotes: some 20 received Ad26.COV2.S at low or high dose, single or two shots; about 5 received placebo; per-sample allocation not given. Collection of the samples took place on day 63 after the first injection of vaccine or placebo. This material consisted of peripheral blood, taken in a trial of Ad26.COV2.S vaccine versus placebo. The TCR originated in a person between 18 and 65 years old who received the Ad26.COV2.S COVID-19 vaccine or a placebo.

The CDR3 DNA is TGTGCCTGGACCAAGGGGGGGAACACTGAAGCTTTCTTT. The encoded protein is CAWTKGGNTEAFF. This chain joins TRBV30 and TRBJ1-1, with D tentatively TRBD1 (6 bases). CDR3 length equals 13 residues. V was pared by 4 bases and J by 1 base, with 10 bases between. CDR1 and CDR2 from the germline V gene are GTSNPN and SVGIG (reference sequence).